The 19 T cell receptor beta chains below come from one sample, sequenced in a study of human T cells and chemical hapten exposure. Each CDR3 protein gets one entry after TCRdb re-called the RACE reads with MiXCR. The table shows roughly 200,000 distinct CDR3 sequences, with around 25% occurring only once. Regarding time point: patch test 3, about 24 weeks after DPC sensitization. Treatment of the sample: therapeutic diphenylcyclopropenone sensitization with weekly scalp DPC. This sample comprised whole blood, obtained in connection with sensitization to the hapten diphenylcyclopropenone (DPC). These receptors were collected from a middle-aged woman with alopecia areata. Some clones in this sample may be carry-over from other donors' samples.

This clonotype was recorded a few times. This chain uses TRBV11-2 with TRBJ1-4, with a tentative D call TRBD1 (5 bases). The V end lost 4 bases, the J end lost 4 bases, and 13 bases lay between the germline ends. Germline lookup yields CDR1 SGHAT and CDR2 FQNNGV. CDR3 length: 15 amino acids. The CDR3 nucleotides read TGTGCCAGCAGCTCTGGGGGAGTCGATAATGAAAAACTGTTTTTT. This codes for CASSSGGVDNEKLFF.

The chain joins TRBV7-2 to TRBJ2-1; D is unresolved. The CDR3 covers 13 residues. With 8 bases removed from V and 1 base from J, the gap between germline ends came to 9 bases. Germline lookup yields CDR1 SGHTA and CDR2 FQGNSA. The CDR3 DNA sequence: TGTGCCAGCGAGGCGGTTTCCTACAATGAGCAGTTCTTC. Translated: CASEAVSYNEQFF.

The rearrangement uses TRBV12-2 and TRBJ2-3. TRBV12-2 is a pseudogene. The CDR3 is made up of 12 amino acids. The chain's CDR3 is CASRTVTDTQYF. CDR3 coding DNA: TGTGCAAGTCGGACGGTCACAGATACGCAGTATTTT.

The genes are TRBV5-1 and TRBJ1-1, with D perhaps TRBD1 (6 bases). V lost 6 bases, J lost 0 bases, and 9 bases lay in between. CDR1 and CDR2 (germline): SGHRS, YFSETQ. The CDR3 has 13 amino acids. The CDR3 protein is CASKGQMNTEAFF. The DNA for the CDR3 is TGCGCCAGCAAAGGACAGATGAACACTGAAGCTTTCTTT.

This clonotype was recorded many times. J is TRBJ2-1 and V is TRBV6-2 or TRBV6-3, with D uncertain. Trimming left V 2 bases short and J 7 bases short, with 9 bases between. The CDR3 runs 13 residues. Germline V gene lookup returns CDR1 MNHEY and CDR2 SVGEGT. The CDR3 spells CASSYISGNEQFF. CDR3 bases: TGTGCCAGCAGTTACATATCTGGGAATGAGCAGTTCTTC.

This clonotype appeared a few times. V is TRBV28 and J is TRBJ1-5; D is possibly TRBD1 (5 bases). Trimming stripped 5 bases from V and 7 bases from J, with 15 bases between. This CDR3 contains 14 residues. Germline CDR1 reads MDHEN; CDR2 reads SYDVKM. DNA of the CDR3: TGTGCCAGCAGTACTTACAGGTCGCGACAGCCCCAGCATTTT. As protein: CASSTYRSRQPQHF.

The DNA of the CDR3 is TGCGCCAGCAGCTTGGAAGGGAGTGGCTGGGAGACCCAGTACTTC. Translation gives CASSLEGSGWETQYF. V and J are TRBV5-1 and TRBJ2-5; D perhaps matches TRBD2 (5 bases). Germline V gene data show CDR1 as SGHRS and CDR2 as YFSETQ. The CDR3 consists of 15 residues. V lost 0 bases to trimming and J lost 5 bases, with 14 bases between them.

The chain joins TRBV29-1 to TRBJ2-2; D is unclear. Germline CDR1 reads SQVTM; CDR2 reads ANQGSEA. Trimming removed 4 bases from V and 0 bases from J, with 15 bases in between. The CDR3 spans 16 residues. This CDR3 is CSVAMDQYSNTGELFF. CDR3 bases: TGCAGCGTTGCAATGGACCAGTACTCGAACACCGGGGAGCTGTTTTTT.

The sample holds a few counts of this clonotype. The CDR3, as DNA: TGTGCCAGCAGCAAAACTAGCGGGGGACGCTACGAGCAGTACTTC. This sequence encodes CASSKTSGGRYEQYF. The gene calls are TRBV7-2 and TRBJ2-7, with TRBD2 matching 11 bases. CDR3 length: 15 residues. Germline V lookup: CDR1 SGHTA, CDR2 FQGNSA. V shed 5 bases and J 3 bases; nucleotides not matched to a gene: 6.

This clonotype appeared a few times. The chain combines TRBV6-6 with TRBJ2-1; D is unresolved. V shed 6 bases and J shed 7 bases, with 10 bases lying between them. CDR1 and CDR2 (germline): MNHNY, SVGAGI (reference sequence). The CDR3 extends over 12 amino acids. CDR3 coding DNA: TGTGCCAGCAGGTCGAGTCTTAATGAGCAGTTCTTC. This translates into CASRSSLNEQFF.

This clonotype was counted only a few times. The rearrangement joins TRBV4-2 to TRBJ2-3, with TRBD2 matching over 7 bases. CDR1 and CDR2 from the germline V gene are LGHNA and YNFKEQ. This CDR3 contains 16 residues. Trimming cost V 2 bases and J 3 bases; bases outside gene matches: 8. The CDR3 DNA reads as TGTGCCAGCAGCCAATCGGGGGGAGGGGTTACAGATACGCAGTATTTT. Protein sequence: CASSQSGGGVTDTQYF.

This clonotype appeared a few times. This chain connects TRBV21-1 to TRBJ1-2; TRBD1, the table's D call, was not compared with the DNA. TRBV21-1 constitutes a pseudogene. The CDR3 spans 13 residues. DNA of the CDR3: TGTGCCAGCAGCCGAGGACAGAACTATGGCTACACCTTC. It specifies CASSRGQNYGYTF.

CDR3 DNA: TGTGCCAGCAGGATGGACCCTAGTCCCGAGCAGTACTTC. This encodes CASRMDPSPEQYF. The rearrangement joins TRBV12-3 or TRBV12-4 to TRBJ2-7; no clear D. Trimming removed 6 bases from V and 6 bases from J, with 15 bases in between. The CDR3 covers 13 residues.

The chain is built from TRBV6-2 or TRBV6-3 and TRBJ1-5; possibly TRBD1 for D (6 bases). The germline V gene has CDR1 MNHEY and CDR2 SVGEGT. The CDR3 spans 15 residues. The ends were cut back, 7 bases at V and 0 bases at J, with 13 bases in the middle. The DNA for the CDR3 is TGTGCCAGCACTGCCGGGGGGCCTAGCAATCAGCCCCAGCATTTT. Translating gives CASTAGGPSNQPQHF.

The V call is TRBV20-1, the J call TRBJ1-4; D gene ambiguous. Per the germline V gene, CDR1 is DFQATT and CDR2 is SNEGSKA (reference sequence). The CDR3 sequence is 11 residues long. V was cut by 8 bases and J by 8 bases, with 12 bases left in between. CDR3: CSPHGEEKLFF. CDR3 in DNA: TGCAGTCCCCACGGAGAGGAAAAACTGTTTTTT.

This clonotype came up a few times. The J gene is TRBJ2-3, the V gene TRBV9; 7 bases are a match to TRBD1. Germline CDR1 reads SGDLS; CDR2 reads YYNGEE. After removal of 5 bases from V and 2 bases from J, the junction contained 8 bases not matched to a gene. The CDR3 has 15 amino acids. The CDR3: CASRPPGGPTDTQYF. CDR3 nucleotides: TGTGCCAGCAGACCTCCAGGGGGTCCCACAGATACGCAGTATTTT.

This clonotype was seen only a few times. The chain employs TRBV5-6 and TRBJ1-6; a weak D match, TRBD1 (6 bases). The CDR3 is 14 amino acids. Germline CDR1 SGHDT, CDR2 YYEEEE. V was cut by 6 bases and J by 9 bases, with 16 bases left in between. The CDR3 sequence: CASNPTGLGSPLHF. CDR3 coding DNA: TGTGCCAGCAACCCGACAGGTCTCGGTTCACCCCTCCACTTT. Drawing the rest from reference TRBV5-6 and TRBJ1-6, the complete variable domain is DAGVTQSPTHLIKTRGQQVTLRCSPKSGHDTVSWYQQALGQGPQFIFQYYEEEERQRGNFPDRFSGHQFPNYSSELNVNALLLGDSALYLCASNPTGLGSPLHFGNGTRLTVT.

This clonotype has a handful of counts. The CDR3 sequence: CASRYRGQETQYF. The CDR3 DNA is TGTGCCAGCAGGTACAGGGGGCAAGAGACCCAGTACTTC. This rearrangement joins TRBV11-2 to TRBJ2-5; 8 bases align to TRBD1. This CDR3 contains 13 residues. J gave up 2 bases and V 6 bases, and 2 bases lay outside the gene matches. CDR1 SGHAT and CDR2 FQNNGV come from the germline V gene.

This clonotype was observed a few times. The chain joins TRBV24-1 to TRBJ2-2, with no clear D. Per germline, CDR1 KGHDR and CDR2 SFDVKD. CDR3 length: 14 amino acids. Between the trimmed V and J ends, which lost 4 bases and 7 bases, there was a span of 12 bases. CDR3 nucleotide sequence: TGTGCCACCAGTGACCCGCGGAGCTACGGGGAGCTGTTTTTT. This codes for CATSDPRSYGELFF.